The next 10 T cell receptor beta chains were all read from a single sample in a study of cytomegalovirus exposure and HLA in healthy donors. 13 Jbeta primers and 60 Vbeta primers were used for the PCR. This table comes from immunoSEQ multiplex PCR, and its TCRdb copy is limited to in-frame clones, with some not included. The repertoire consists of 160,000 or so clones, with more than 65% occurring once and the leading ten covering roughly 1.3%. Specimen: PBMCs. The receptor set was obtained from a man in his thirties or forties in good health and CMV-seronegative.

The gene calls are TRBV5-1 and TRBJ1-2, with 8 positions matching TRBD1. In germline, CDR1 is SGHRS, CDR2 YFSETQ. V shed 2 bases and J 4 bases; nucleotides not matched to a gene: 10. The CDR3 has 16 amino acids. The CDR3 here is CASSFIPGTGPYGYTF. CDR3 bases: TGCGCCAGCAGCTTTATTCCCGGGACAGGCCCCTATGGCTACACCTTC.

The CDR3 DNA reads TGTGCCTGGAGTGTAACTATAACCGGGGCCAACGTCCTGACTTTC. This codes for CAWSVTITGANVLTF. The chain couples TRBV30 to TRBJ2-6, with D unclear. Germline assignment: CDR1 GTSNPN and CDR2 SVGIG (reference sequence). The length of the CDR3 is 15 residues. The V end was cut by 0 bases, the J end by 4 bases, with 10 bases between.

This chain uses TRBV5-1 with TRBJ2-7; 12 positions agree with TRBD1. The CDR3 spans 18 residues. CDR1 SGHRS and CDR2 YFSETQ come from the germline V gene. The J segment lost 0 bases and the V segment lost 3 bases, leaving 10 bases of the junction unmatched. The CDR3 spells CASSSPGTGGAISYEQYF. The CDR3 DNA is TGCGCCAGCAGCTCCCCCGGGACAGGGGGCGCGATCTCCTACGAGCAGTACTTC.

The chain has TRBV30 and TRBJ2-3, with TRBD2 matching 7 bases. This CDR3 is built from 14 residues. CDR1 is GTSNPN and CDR2 is SVGIG in the germline V gene (reference sequence). Unmatched junction bases numbered 3, after V lost 0 bases and J lost 3 bases. As DNA, the CDR3 is TGTGCCTGGAGTGTTGGGGGGGAGACAGATACGCAGTATTTT. Translation: CAWSVGGETDTQYF.

The CDR3 sequence: CASSASGRAKTGELFF. The CDR3 DNA is TGTGCCAGCAGCGCCAGCGGGAGGGCAAAGACCGGGGAGCTGTTTTTT. The chain recombines TRBV9 with TRBJ2-2; TRBD2 matches at 10 bases. This CDR3 contains 16 residues. Trimming cost V 3 bases and J 5 bases; bases outside gene matches: 7. CDR1 SGDLS and CDR2 YYNGEE come from the germline V gene.

The J gene is TRBJ2-1, the V gene TRBV23-1, with 7 bases that match TRBD2. TRBV23-1 is reported as an ORF; its role is uncertain. Trimming at V came to 0 bases and at J to 9 bases, leaving 2 bases not matched to a gene. The CDR3 loop spans 13 amino acids. Written as DNA, the CDR3 is TGCGCCAGCAGTCAATCGGGGGGGAGTGAGCAGTTCTTC. Residues: CASSQSGGSEQFF.

The rearrangement links TRBV7-3 to TRBJ2-5; 9 bases line up with TRBD2. The germline V gene encodes CDR1 SGHTA and CDR2 FQGTGA. This CDR3 contains 14 residues. With 5 bases clipped from V and 2 bases from J, the junction kept 3 bases outside the gene matches. This chain's CDR3 is CASSPGLAQETQYF. The CDR3 DNA follows: TGTGCCAGCAGCCCCGGACTAGCGCAAGAGACCCAGTACTTC.

This sequence joins TRBV27 and TRBJ2-1; perhaps TRBD2 as D (6 bases). This CDR3 region has 19 residues. V lost 5 bases, J lost 7 bases, and 30 bases lay in between. Germline CDR1 reads MNHEY; CDR2 reads SMNVEV (reference sequence). CDR3 in DNA: TGTGCCAGCAGTCTTTACGGGTCCGTGAGGCGGGGTAAAGGGAATGAGCAGTTCTTC. Translation: CASSLYGSVRRGKGNEQFF.

This clone was observed a single time. V usage is TRBV5-1 and J usage is TRBJ2-4; D unclear. Trimming took off 1 base at V and 9 bases at J, with 5 bases between the two ends. The CDR3 sequence is 11 residues long. CDR1 is SGHRS and CDR2 is YFSETQ in the germline V gene. The CDR3 region has the DNA TGCGCCAGCAGCTTGCTCGGCATTCAGTACTTC. Translation gives CASSLLGIQYF.

This clone was seen more than once but under ten times. The CDR3 loop reads CASSLRNRGWEQYF. CDR3 bases: TGTGCCAGCAGCCTCCGTAATAGGGGCTGGGAGCAGTACTTC. V and J are TRBV7-2 and TRBJ2-7, with D perhaps TRBD1 (5 bases). V shed 5 bases and J shed 7 bases, with 18 bases lying between them. Germline V gives CDR1 SGHTA, CDR2 FQGNSA. The CDR3 is 14 residues long. The whole variable domain, filled in from reference TRBV7-2 and TRBJ2-7, reads GAGVSQSPSNKVTEKGKDVELRCDPISGHTALYWYRQSLGQGLEFLIYFQGNSAPDKSGLPSDRFSAERTGGSVSTLTIQRTQQEDSAVYLCASSLRNRGWEQYFGPGTRLTVT.